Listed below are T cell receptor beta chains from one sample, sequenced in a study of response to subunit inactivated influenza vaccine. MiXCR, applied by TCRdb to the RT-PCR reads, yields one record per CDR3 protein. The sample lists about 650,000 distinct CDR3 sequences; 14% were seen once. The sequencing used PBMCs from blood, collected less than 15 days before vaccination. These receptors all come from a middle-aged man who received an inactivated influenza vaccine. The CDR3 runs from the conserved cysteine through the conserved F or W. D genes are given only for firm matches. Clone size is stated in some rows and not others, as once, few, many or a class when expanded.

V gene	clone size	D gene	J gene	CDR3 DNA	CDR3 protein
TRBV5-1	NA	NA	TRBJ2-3	TGCGCCAGCAGCTTGGCCCTAGCCCCCACAGATACGCAGTATTTT	CASSLALAPTDTQYF
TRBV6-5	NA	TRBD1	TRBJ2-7	TGTGCCAGCAGTCACAGGGGTTACGGGAACGAGCAGTACTTC	CASSHRGYGNEQYF
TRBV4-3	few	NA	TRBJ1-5	TGCGCCAGCAGCCAAGATCTCAGCATCAATCAGCCCCAGCATTTT	CASSQDLSINQPQHF
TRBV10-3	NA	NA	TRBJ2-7	TGTGCCATCAGTGAGGGACCTGCTAGGGACGAGCAGTACTTC	CAISEGPARDEQYF
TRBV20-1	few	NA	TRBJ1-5	TGCAGTGCTAGAGAGGCGGGACAAAGAAATCAGCCCCAGCATTTT	CSAREAGQRNQPQHF
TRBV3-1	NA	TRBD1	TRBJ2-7	TGTGCCAGCAGCCAAGTATCCGTGACAGGGGTCCTTGCCTACGAGCAGTACTTC	CASSQVSVTGVLAYEQYF
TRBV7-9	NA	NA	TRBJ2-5	TGTGCCAGCAGCTTAGGTGTTAGCACGCAAGAGACCCAGTACTTC	CASSLGVSTQETQYF
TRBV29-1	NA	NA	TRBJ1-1	TGCAGCGTTGAAATGGACACTGAAGCTTTCTTT	CSVEMDTEAFF
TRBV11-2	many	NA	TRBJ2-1	TGTGCCAGCAGCCCCCACAATGAGCAGTTCTTC	CASSPHNEQFF
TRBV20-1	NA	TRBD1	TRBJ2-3	TGCAGTGCTGGGGACAGGGCCACAGATACGCAGTATTTT	CSAGDRATDTQYF
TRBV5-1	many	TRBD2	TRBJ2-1	TGCGCCAGCAGCCCGGGACTAGCGGGGGGGTTTTACAATGAGCAGTTCTTC	CASSPGLAGGFYNEQFF
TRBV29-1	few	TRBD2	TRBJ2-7	TGCAGCGTTGGACGACTAGCGGGAAAACGCCCGACCTCCTACGAGCAGTACTTC	CSVGRLAGKRPTSYEQYF
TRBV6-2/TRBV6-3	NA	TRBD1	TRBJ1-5	TGTGCCAGCAGTTGGCGAGGGACAGGGCGACAAAATGGTGGCAATCAGCCCCAGCATTTT	CASSWRGTGRQNGGNQPQHF
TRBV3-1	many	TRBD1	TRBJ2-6	TGTGCCAGCAGCCGGGGACAGGCCCCCGTCCTGACTTTC	CASSRGQAPVLTF
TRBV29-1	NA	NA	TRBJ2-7	TGCAGCGTTTCCCCCCTGGGGGCCTACGAGCAGTACTTC	CSVSPLGAYEQYF